One and the same sample provided the 23 T cell receptor beta chains below, sequenced in a study of shared clonotypes between healthy human individuals (dated by TCRdb to 2020 to 2022). Receptor libraries were prepared by the immunoSEQ multiplex PCR assay. TCRdb obtained this table from immuneACCESS and retained in-frame rearrangements with V and J assigned. These tables miss some clones; where compared with another copy, unresolved V genes account for less than half of the shortfall, and the remainder is unexplained. For this sample there are about 680,000 clones; 74% appear just once. 1.7% of the sample rests with the top ten. Material for sequencing was memory CD4+ T cells sorted from blood. The cell subset or site label of this sample denotes: CD45RA-negative fraction. These receptor sequences come from a woman in her twenties or thirties in good health.

This chain joins TRBV27 and TRBJ1-1, with a weak D call TRBD1 (6 bases). The CDR3 runs to 13 residues. The V gene lost 6 bases and the J gene lost 4 bases, with 12 bases spanning the gap. Germline loops: CDR1 MNHEY, CDR2 SMNVEV (reference sequence). The DNA for the CDR3 is TGTGCCAGCAGGCCTTTGGACAGCACTGAAGCTTTCTTT. Translation: CASRPLDSTEAFF.

The chain links TRBV28 to TRBJ1-1, with TRBD1 matching over 7 bases. The CDR3 runs 16 residues. After removal of 6 bases from V and 1 base from J, the junction contained 11 bases not matched to a gene. Germline CDR1 MDHEN, CDR2 SYDVKM. The CDR3 coding sequence is TGTGCCAGCAGCCCATACGAGGGGGCAAGGAACACTGAAGCTTTCTTT. This codes for CASSPYEGARNTEAFF.

The rearrangement uses TRBV28 and TRBJ2-7; 8 bases map to TRBD2. V was clipped by 3 bases and J by 0 bases; unmatched bases: 7. Germline values: CDR1 MDHEN, CDR2 SYDVKM. This CDR3 comprises 16 residues. The CDR3 region is CASSFSSLADSYEQYF. The CDR3 nucleotides are TGTGCCAGCAGTTTCTCATCACTAGCGGACTCCTACGAGCAGTACTTC.

This chain joins TRBV4-1 and TRBJ2-4, with D unresolved. V shed 0 bases and J shed 5 bases, with 29 bases lying between them. This CDR3 is built from 21 residues. In germline, CDR1 is MGHRA, CDR2 YSYEKL. Here the CDR3 DNA reads TGCGCCAGCAGCCAAGATCCCAACCGCCCCGATAGGCGTAGAAACCAAAACATTCAGTACTTC. Translating it yields CASSQDPNRPDRRRNQNIQYF.

The V call is TRBV7-9, the J call TRBJ1-2, with a tentative D call TRBD1 (5 bases). The length of the CDR3 is 14 residues. The V end was cut by 4 bases, the J end by 3 bases, with 12 bases between. The germline V gene has CDR1 SEHNR and CDR2 FQNEAQ (reference sequence). CDR3 sequence: CASSYSGGHYGYTF. In DNA form, the CDR3 reads TGTGCCAGCAGCTATTCCGGGGGACACTATGGCTACACCTTC.

A note on this clone: The sample contains more than one DNA sequence encoding this CDR3. This chain uses TRBV10-3 with TRBJ1-1; no clear D. CDR1 is ENHRY and CDR2 is SYGVKD in the germline V gene. The CDR3 extends over 13 amino acids. V lost 3 bases to trimming and J lost 1 base, with 6 bases between them. The CDR3 protein is CAISDRQNTEAFF. The CDR3 DNA follows: TGTGCCATCAGTGACAGACAGAACACTGAAGCTTTCTTT.

The genes are TRBV6-5 and TRBJ2-3; D gene unclear. CDR1 is MNHEY, CDR2 SVGAGI, per germline. The CDR3 is 15 residues long. V lost 0 bases and J lost 2, with 9 bases in between. CDR3 coding DNA: TGTGCCAGCAGTTACTCGAATAGTTTCACAGATACGCAGTATTTT. This encodes CASSYSNSFTDTQYF.

The chain is built from TRBV27 and TRBJ2-1; a weak D match, TRBD2 (6 bases). V was shortened by 2 bases and J by 6 bases, with 11 bases between the two germline ends. The CDR3 runs 14 residues. Germline assignment: CDR1 MNHEY and CDR2 SMNVEV (reference sequence). CDR3 residues: CASSLSNSGNEQFF. As DNA, the CDR3 is TGTGCCAGCAGTTTAAGTAATAGCGGCAATGAGCAGTTCTTC.

As DNA, the CDR3 is TGTGCCAGCAGCCGTTTTTCCAGCGGGAGGTCCAATGAGCAGTTCTTC. It codes for CASSRFSSGRSNEQFF. The J gene is TRBJ2-1, the V gene TRBV27, with 9 bases matching TRBD2. There are 16 residues in the CDR3. Germline V CDR1 and CDR2: MNHEY, SMNVEV (reference sequence). The trim removed 6 bases at V and 6 bases at J, leaving 12 bases unmatched.

The chain uses TRBV27 and TRBJ1-4; a weak D match, TRBD1 (5 bases). The CDR3 is 14 amino acids. V lost 3 bases to trimming and J lost 7 bases, with 12 bases between them. Germline loops: CDR1 MNHEY, CDR2 SMNVEV (reference sequence). This CDR3 reads CASSFLPGGEKLFF. The DNA of the CDR3 is TGTGCCAGCAGTTTCCTCCCCGGGGGTGAAAAACTGTTTTTT.

The V gene is TRBV28, the J gene TRBJ1-1; 8 bases are a match to TRBD1. J gave up 7 bases and V 7 bases, and 8 bases lay outside the gene matches. The CDR3 runs 13 residues. Per germline, CDR1 MDHEN and CDR2 SYDVKM. The CDR3 sequence: CASNSQGVNEAFF. CDR3 coding DNA: TGTGCCAGCAACTCACAGGGGGTAAATGAAGCTTTCTTT.

This clone was detected ten times or more. This sequence joins TRBV6-1 and TRBJ2-7; possibly TRBD2 for D (5 bases). The V gene lost 6 bases and the J gene lost 6 bases, with 15 bases spanning the gap. The CDR3 length is 13 residues. Germline V gene data show CDR1 as MNHNS and CDR2 as SASEGT. The CDR3 nucleotides are TGTGCCAGCAGCCTAAACGGGGTAGTCGAGCAGTACTTC. Translation gives CASSLNGVVEQYF.

The V call is TRBV5-1, the J call TRBJ2-3; TRBD2 might be the D (5 bases). Germline CDR1 reads SGHRS; CDR2 reads YFSETQ. CDR3 length: 15 residues. V was trimmed by 1 base and J by 5 bases, leaving 14 bases between them. CDR3: CASSLRLAGEDTQYF. The CDR3 nucleotides are TGCGCCAGCAGCTTGCGTCTAGCCGGGGAAGATACGCAGTATTTT.

The rearrangement joins TRBV7-8 to TRBJ2-3, with D perhaps matching TRBD2 (5 bases). With 0 bases removed from V and 0 bases from J, the gap between germline ends came to 10 bases. Germline lookup yields CDR1 SGHVS and CDR2 FQNEAQ. CDR3 length: 16 amino acids. The CDR3 DNA sequence: TGTGCCAGCAGCTTAGCTTGGCGGGCCAGCACAGATACGCAGTATTTT. Translation: CASSLAWRASTDTQYF.

The chain combines TRBV14 with TRBJ2-1; perhaps D is TRBD1 or TRBD2 (5 bases each). V gave up 4 bases and J gave up 8 bases, with 12 bases separating them. Germline CDR1 SGHDN, CDR2 FVKESK. The CDR3 loop spans 13 amino acids. For the CDR3, the DNA is TGTGCCAGCAGCCTTACACTGGGGGATGAGCAGTTCTTC. Amino acids: CASSLTLGDEQFF.

CDR3 sequence: CASSPQGYGNQPQHF. CDR3 DNA: TGTGCCAGCAGCCCACAGGGGTACGGCAATCAGCCCCAGCATTTT. The rearrangement joins TRBV5-8 to TRBJ1-5; 7 nucleotides match TRBD1. This CDR3 is built from 15 residues. The junction had 6 bases not matched to a gene; V was cut back by 4 bases and J by 2 bases. Germline V CDR1 and CDR2: SGHTS, YDEGEE.

This chain connects TRBV5-1 to TRBJ1-2, with D possibly matching TRBD1 (6 bases). Trimming removed 3 bases at V and 3 bases at J, with 18 bases between. This CDR3 region has 16 residues. Germline CDR1 is SGHRS and CDR2 is YFSETQ. DNA of the CDR3: TGCGCCAGCAGCTCGTATACAGGGAACGAGGACTATGGCTACACCTTC. This gives the protein CASSSYTGNEDYGYTF.

J is TRBJ1-1 and V is TRBV19; D is uncertain. Germline loops: CDR1 LNHDA, CDR2 SQIVND (reference sequence). Deletions cut 6 bases from V and 1 base from J, with 6 bases between. The CDR3 totals 12 residues. This CDR3 is CASSPRNTEAFF. The CDR3 DNA reads as TGTGCCAGTAGCCCGAGGAACACTGAAGCTTTCTTT.

V and J are TRBV18 and TRBJ2-7, with 7 nucleotides matching TRBD2. The germline V gene encodes CDR1 KGHSH and CDR2 LQKENI. The CDR3 is made up of 16 amino acids. J gave up 5 bases and V 1 base, and 11 bases lay outside the gene matches. CDR3 residues: CASSPLGGGGVDEQYF. CDR3 sequence (DNA): TGTGCCAGCTCACCACTTGGCGGGGGAGGTGTTGACGAGCAGTACTTC.

Many counts were recorded for this clone. V usage is TRBV27 and J usage is TRBJ2-5; D is ambiguous. Germline V lookup: CDR1 MNHEY, CDR2 SMNVEV (reference sequence). V shed 2 bases and J shed 5 bases, with 12 bases lying between them. The CDR3 extends over 14 amino acids. CDR3 residues: CASSLIGPRETQYF. The CDR3 coding sequence is TGTGCCAGCAGTTTAATCGGGCCTAGGGAGACCCAGTACTTC.

The chain links TRBV5-1 to TRBJ2-1; no clear D. With 5 bases removed from V and 7 bases from J, the gap between germline ends came to 13 bases. Per the germline V gene, CDR1 is SGHRS and CDR2 is YFSETQ. This CDR3 has 13 residues. In DNA, the CDR3 is TGCGCCAGCAGAAGACCCCGTAGGAATGAGCAGTTCTTC. It codes for CASRRPRRNEQFF.

V and J are TRBV9 and TRBJ2-1; D ambiguous. With 7 bases removed from V and 2 bases from J, the gap between germline ends came to 13 bases. This CDR3 contains 14 residues. Germline CDR1 is SGDLS and CDR2 is YYNGEE. CDR3 amino acids: CASGWGMAYNEQFF. The CDR3 DNA follows: TGTGCCAGCGGCTGGGGTATGGCCTACAATGAGCAGTTCTTC.

This clone was seen a few times. The V gene is TRBV27, the J gene TRBJ1-5; TRBD1 agrees at 7 bases. The CDR3 length is 14 residues. Per germline, CDR1 MNHEY and CDR2 SMNVEV (reference sequence). The V and J ends lost 7 bases and 2 bases, in that order; junction bases with no gene match: 5. The CDR3 spells CASMDRFGNQPQHF. The CDR3 coding sequence is TGTGCCAGCATGGACAGGTTCGGCAATCAGCCCCAGCATTTT.